These 25 T cell receptor beta chains were all obtained from the same sample, sequenced in a study of blood T cells in healthy people across ages. Sample-barcoded 5' priming and a J-beta primer mix drove a second PCR of roughly 7 to 11 cycles. MiXCR, applied by TCRdb to the 5' RACE reads, yields one record per CDR3 protein. The table lists 750,000 to 1,000,000 distinct CDR3 sequences, about 27% of them singletons. These records were also assigned to another study, of T cells of mothers and their children.

The sequenced sample consisted of blood. The receptors derive from a woman aged 40-49 years in good health.

This clonotype was seen more than once but under ten times. The CDR3 nucleotides read TGTGCCAGCAGTGAAAGGCAGTGGGGCTACTACGAGCAGTACTTC. Its translation: CASSERQWGYYEQYF. V is TRBV25-1 and J is TRBJ2-7; D may be TRBD1 (5 bases). CDR3 length: 15 residues. Trimming shortened V by 2 bases and J by 3 bases, and 14 bases separated the two germline ends. The V gene's germline CDR1 is MGHDK and CDR2 SYGVNS.

This clonotype was counted a few times. The chain carries TRBV7-8 and TRBJ1-4; a possible D gene is TRBD1 (6 bases). The CDR3 sequence is 16 residues long. Per the germline V gene, CDR1 is SGHVS and CDR2 is FQNEAQ. Deletions cut 2 bases from V and 3 bases from J, with 13 bases between. CDR3 region: CASSLSDTGSNEKLFF. CDR3 coding DNA: TGTGCCAGCAGCTTATCAGATACAGGGTCTAATGAAAAACTGTTTTTT.

On this clonotype: This probably arose from a read error, given a far larger clone one base away. The V gene is TRBV12-3 or TRBV12-4, the J gene TRBJ2-1; possibly TRBD1 for D (5 bases). This CDR3 is built from 13 residues. The germline V and J ends were trimmed by 4 bases and 10 bases, with 14 bases remaining between them. The CDR3, as DNA: TGTGCCAGCAGTTCCGCAGGGCCTTACGAGCAGTTCTTC. It specifies CASSSAGPYEQFF.

At least ten counts were recorded for this clonotype. V is TRBV5-1 and J is TRBJ2-1, with D uncertain. CDR1 is SGHRS, CDR2 YFSETQ, per germline. Deletions cut 0 bases from V and 5 bases from J, with 6 bases between. This CDR3 is 13 amino acids long. The CDR3 coding sequence is TGCGCCAGCAGCTTGGATGGGAACAATGAGCAGTTCTTC. Translation gives CASSLDGNNEQFF.

This clonotype was seen a few times. V is TRBV4-3 and J is TRBJ1-2, with D hard to call. Trimming cost V 0 bases and J 0 bases, with 8 bases left between them. Germline assignment: CDR1 LGHNA and CDR2 YSLEER. The CDR3 has 15 amino acids. The CDR3 coding sequence is TGCGCCAGCAGCCAAGAGACCATCGCTAACTATGGCTACACCTTC. Its translation: CASSQETIANYGYTF.

The table lists this clonotype with a few counts. This chain connects TRBV29-1 to TRBJ1-5; TRBD1 matches at 12 bases. CDR1 is SQVTM, CDR2 ANQGSEA, per germline. The CDR3 extends over 19 amino acids. The junction had 17 bases not matched to a gene; V was cut back by 7 bases and J by 1 base. CDR3 residues: CSAKRSRDRGLLSNQPQHF. DNA for the CDR3: TGCAGCGCAAAAAGAAGCCGGGACAGGGGGCTTCTGAGCAATCAGCCCCAGCATTTT.

This clonotype was seen only a few times. The rearrangement joins TRBV27 to TRBJ2-7; 7 bases match TRBD1. The germline V gene encodes CDR1 MNHEY and CDR2 SMNVEV (reference sequence). V shed 4 bases and J 3 bases; nucleotides not matched to a gene: 9. CDR3 size: 15 residues. The CDR3 nucleotides read TGTGCCAGCAGTTCTCACGGGACAGCGAGCTACGAGCAGTACTTC. Encoded protein: CASSSHGTASYEQYF.

The sample holds many counts of this clonotype. CDR3 coding DNA: TGTGCCAGCAGCGACATAGCGGGGGCTTCCTACGAGCAGTACTTC. The encoded protein is CASSDIAGASYEQYF. The rearrangement uses TRBV7-9 and TRBJ2-7, with 9 bases that match TRBD2. CDR3 length: 15 amino acids. J lost 1 base, V lost 5 bases, and 6 bases had no gene match. Per the germline V gene, CDR1 is SEHNR and CDR2 is FQNEAQ (reference sequence). Using reference TRBV7-9 and TRBJ2-7 for the parts outside the CDR3, the full variable domain is DTGVSQNPRHKITKRGQNVTFRCDPISEHNRLYWYRQTLGQGPEFLTYFQNEAQLEKSRLLSDRFSAERPKGSFSTLEIQRTEQGDSAMYLCASSDIAGASYEQYFGPGTRLTVT.

The CDR3 DNA reads TGTGCCAGCAGCTTAGTTCTGGGGACAGCGAACACCGGGGAGCTGTTTTTT. Translated, it gives CASSLVLGTANTGELFF. The genes are TRBV7-9 and TRBJ2-2; 7 bases agree with TRBD1. Trimming cost V 1 base and J 0 bases; bases outside gene matches: 5. This CDR3 has 17 residues. Germline assignment: CDR1 SEHNR and CDR2 FQNEAQ (reference sequence). Supplemented by reference TRBV7-9 and TRBJ2-2, the full variable domain reads DTGVSQNPRHKITKRGQNVTFRCDPISEHNRLYWYRQTLGQGPEFLTYFQNEAQLEKSRLLSDRFSAERPKGSFSTLEIQRTEQGDSAMYLCASSLVLGTANTGELFFGEGSRLTVL.

This chain connects TRBV7-2 to TRBJ2-7; 8 bases map to TRBD1. The V segment lost 5 bases and the J segment 4 bases; nucleotides outside the gene matches: 13. The length of the CDR3 is 16 residues. In germline, CDR1 is SGHTA, CDR2 FQGNSA. CDR3 sequence reads: CASSRTGGTGGYEQYF. DNA of the CDR3: TGTGCCAGCAGCCGCACAGGCGGGACAGGAGGGTACGAGCAGTACTTC.

The sample holds a few counts of this clonotype. The chain links TRBV9 to TRBJ1-1; 8 nucleotides line up with TRBD1. CDR1 SGDLS and CDR2 YYNGEE come from the germline V gene. J was trimmed by 8 bases and V by 4 bases; bases with no gene match: 13. This CDR3 contains 15 residues. The CDR3 DNA reads TGTGCCAGCAGCCCCGGAGGAAGCAGGGGGCGAGAAGCTTTCTTT. As protein: CASSPGGSRGREAFF. The full variable domain, rest sourced from reference TRBV9 and TRBJ1-1, is DSGVTQTPKHLITATGQRVTLRCSPRSGDLSVYWYQQSLDQGLQFLIQYYNGEERAKGNILERFSAQQFPDLHSELNLSSLELGDSALYFCASSPGGSRGREAFFGQGTRLTVV.

This clonotype was recorded only once. The gene calls are TRBV6-2 or TRBV6-3 and TRBJ2-1, with D possibly matching TRBD2 (5 bases). This CDR3 contains 13 residues. Germline lookup yields CDR1 MNHEY and CDR2 SVGEGT. V was clipped by 6 bases and J by 8 bases, with 14 bases between them. The CDR3 loop reads CASRTTSSDEQFF. CDR3 in DNA: TGTGCCAGCAGAACAACTAGTAGCGATGAGCAGTTCTTC.

The genes are TRBV12-3 or TRBV12-4 and TRBJ1-1; D ambiguous. The ends were cut back, 2 bases at V and 1 base at J, with 5 bases in the middle. This CDR3 is built from 13 residues. CDR3 bases: TGTGCCAGCAGTTTATTTGGGAACACTGAAGCTTTCTTT. Its translation: CASSLFGNTEAFF.

This clonotype has just one count. The chain links TRBV5-1 to TRBJ2-3, with D possibly TRBD1 on 5 matching bases. Germline V CDR1 and CDR2: SGHRS, YFSETQ. This CDR3 has 14 residues. With 0 bases removed from V and 3 bases from J, the gap between germline ends came to 8 bases. Here the CDR3 reads CASSLEQVTDTQYF. Here the CDR3 DNA reads TGCGCCAGCAGCTTGGAACAGGTGACAGATACGCAGTATTTT.

This sequence joins TRBV5-1 and TRBJ1-1; no reliable D call. CDR3 length: 13 amino acids. V lost 5 bases and J 5 bases, leaving 13 bases between the germline ends. The V gene's germline CDR1 is SGHRS and CDR2 YFSETQ. CDR3 sequence reads: CASSELKETEAFF. The CDR3 DNA follows: TGCGCCAGCAGTGAATTAAAGGAGACTGAAGCTTTCTTT.

V usage is TRBV18 and J usage is TRBJ1-2; D unresolved. CDR3 length: 15 amino acids. The germline V gene encodes CDR1 KGHSH and CDR2 LQKENI. V was clipped by 1 base and J by 3 bases, with 12 bases between them. CDR3 region: CASSPQGFGDYGYTF. The DNA for the CDR3 is TGTGCCAGCTCACCACAGGGTTTCGGGGACTATGGCTACACCTTC.

The rearrangement joins TRBV6-5 to TRBJ2-1, with a weak D call TRBD1 (5 bases). In germline, CDR1 is MNHEY, CDR2 SVGAGI. This CDR3 region has 15 residues. Trimming took off 0 bases at V and 0 bases at J, with 6 bases between the two ends. CDR3: CASSYSGASYNEQFF. The CDR3 DNA sequence: TGTGCCAGCAGTTACTCAGGGGCCTCCTACAATGAGCAGTTCTTC.

V gene TRBV7-2 combines with J gene TRBJ2-7, with TRBD1 identical over 9 bases. The germline gives CDR1 SGHTA, CDR2 FQGNSA. Trimming removed 2 bases from V and 4 bases from J; junction bases left unmatched: 6. The CDR3 spans 15 residues. In DNA form, the CDR3 reads TGTGCCAGCAGCTTACTCCACAGGGGGCCATACGAGCAGTACTTC. Protein sequence: CASSLLHRGPYEQYF.

This rearrangement joins TRBV20-1 to TRBJ2-1, with a tentative D call TRBD2 (5 bases). The CDR3 covers 14 residues. Germline V lookup: CDR1 DFQATT, CDR2 SNEGSKA (reference sequence). Deletions cut 3 bases from V and 2 bases from J, with 11 bases between. CDR3 bases: TGCAGTGCTAGGGGAGTCTGGACCTACAATGAGCAGTTCTTC. Residues: CSARGVWTYNEQFF.

Notes on this clonotype: This sequence may be a read error, since a much larger clone differs from it by one base. The conserved phenylalanine or tryptophan normally closing the CDR3 is absent here, so this likely arose from a read error. The chain combines TRBV5-1 with TRBJ2-5; 8 bases fit TRBD1. CDR3 length equals 15 residues. CDR1 and CDR2 (germline): SGHRS, YFSETQ. V lost 4 bases, J lost 2 bases, and 7 bases stayed unmatched. CDR3 in amino acids: CASSRQGPEQETQYV. CDR3 bases: TGCGCCAGCAGCCGACAGGGGCCTGAACAAGAGACCCAGTACGTC.

This clonotype was observed at least ten times. The DNA of the CDR3 is TGTGCCAGCAGCAGCCGTAGCGGGGGGGCTCCCAATGAGCAGTTCTTC. It specifies CASSSRSGGAPNEQFF. The chain carries TRBV9 and TRBJ2-1; 11 positions agree with TRBD2. The CDR3 contains 16 residues. V gave up 4 bases and J gave up 6 bases; unmatched junction bases: 9. Germline V CDR1 and CDR2: SGDLS, YYNGEE.

This clonotype appeared a few times. The chain has TRBV28 and TRBJ1-2; D ambiguous. V was trimmed by 6 bases and J by 7 bases, leaving 12 bases between them. Per germline, CDR1 MDHEN and CDR2 SYDVKM. The CDR3 totals 12 residues. The CDR3 loop is CASRDPGSGYTF. In nucleotides, the CDR3 is TGTGCCAGCAGGGATCCAGGAAGTGGCTACACCTTC.

This clonotype was counted only a few times. The CDR3 here is CASSFPGSNQPQHF. The CDR3 coding sequence is TGTGCCAGCAGCTTCCCAGGGAGCAATCAGCCCCAGCATTTT. V usage is TRBV7-2 and J usage is TRBJ1-5, with TRBD1 as a possible D gene (5 bases). This CDR3 contains 14 residues. Trimming pared 3 bases from V and 1 base from J, leaving 7 bases between. The germline V gene has CDR1 SGHTA and CDR2 FQGNSA.

This clonotype was detected a few times. The V and J genes are TRBV7-2 and TRBJ1-5; 8 bases line up with TRBD1. The germline CDR1 and CDR2 sequences are SGHTA and FQGNSA. This CDR3 is 16 amino acids long. V lost 4 bases, J lost 1 base, and 6 bases stayed unmatched. Written as DNA, the CDR3 is TGTGCCAGCAGCTCGAGGACAGGGCGAAGCAATCAGCCCCAGCATTTT. Protein: CASSSRTGRSNQPQHF.

This clonotype was observed a few times. In DNA, the CDR3 is TGTGCCAGCAGCTTGGGAATCGCTTCCGAAAAACTGTTTTTT. Residues: CASSLGIASEKLFF. This chain joins TRBV5-5 and TRBJ1-4; D is ambiguous. The CDR3 has 14 residues. The germline CDR1 and CDR2 sequences are SGHKS and YYEKEE (reference sequence). V was shortened by 0 bases and J by 8 bases, with 11 bases between the two germline ends.